This T cell receptor (beta chain) derives from a study of CXCR3-negative and CXCR3-positive naive CD8 T cells. About the research overall: Total TRB output reached about 135 million reads, about 1.5 +/- 0.3 million per library.

Findings and limits, study-wide: TRB CDR3 properties were used to infer TCR strength, and surface CD5 was comparable between naive subsets. Naive cells positive for CXCR3 carried more hydrophobic TRB CDR3s than CXCR3-negative ones.

As to this clonotype: The antigen remains undetermined.

Cells that were CD45RO-CCR7+CD27+CD95- constituted naive CD8+ T cells. UMI-tagged TRB cDNA libraries were built via 5' RACE. With the 5' RACE reads reprocessed, TCRdb shows one record per CDR3 protein and no DNA. Its clone listing holds about 51,000 distinct CDR3 sequences. Germline CDR1 reads MDHEN; CDR2 reads SYDVKM. The CDR3 has 11 amino acids. Material: naive CXCR3+ CD8+ T cells from blood. Stated subset: CD45RO-CCR7+CD27+CD95- naive CD8+ T cells expressing CXCR3 (TNR3+). The receptor was derived from a human donor in good health. Some clones in this sample may be carry-over from other donors' samples. The genes are TRBV28 and TRBJ2-7; as DNA is missing, the TRBD1 call by TCRdb cannot be tested. CDR3 region: CSTGASYEQYF.